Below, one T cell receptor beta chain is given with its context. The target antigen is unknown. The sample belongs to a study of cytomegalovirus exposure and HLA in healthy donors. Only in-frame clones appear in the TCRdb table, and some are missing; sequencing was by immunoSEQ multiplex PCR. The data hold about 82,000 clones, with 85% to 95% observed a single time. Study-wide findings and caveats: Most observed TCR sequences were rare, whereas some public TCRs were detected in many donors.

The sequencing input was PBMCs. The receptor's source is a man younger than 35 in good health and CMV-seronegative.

The CDR3 here is CASSWDRNYEQYF. CDR3 in DNA: TGTGCCAGCAGCTGGGACAGGAATTACGAGCAGTACTTC. The J gene is TRBJ2-7, the V gene TRBV6-6; 8 bases are a match to TRBD1. Germline CDR1 is MNHNY and CDR2 is SVGAGI (reference sequence). This CDR3 has 13 amino acids. V trimming: 6 bases; J trimming: 4 bases; junction bases outside the gene matches: 5.